This TCR beta chain was sequenced in a study of CD8+CD57+ T cells in acquired aplastic anemia. Study information: Sorted cells (CD4+ and CD8+) yielded DNA amounts that averaged around 3.5 ug. Regarding the study as a whole: With respect to CD8+ Simpson's diversity, patients and controls did not differ significantly.

For sequencing, patients were chosen who had shown expansion of CD8+CD57+ cells by flow cytometry. No patient had been given any therapy when blood was sampled. TCR beta VDJ combinations and CDR3 sequences were profiled from genomic DNA. TCRdb processed the reads anew with MiXCR; each CDR3 protein has one entry. The repertoire includes approximately 470,000 distinct CDR3 sequences, around 30% of them detected once, and about 0.8% sits in the top ten. Details on this clonotype: No antigen is known for it.

The sample was sorted CD4+, CD8+, or CD8+CD57+ T cells (not recorded which) from PBMCs. This sequence originates from a human donor with aplastic anemia.

CDR3 amino acids: CAISYGLDNYGYTF. CDR3 DNA: TGTGCCATCAGTTACGGGCTTGATAACTATGGCTACACCTTC. The V and J genes are TRBV10-3 and TRBJ1-2; unclear D gene. Germline V gives CDR1 ENHRY, CDR2 SYGVKD. The CDR3 is 14 residues long. V lost 5 bases and J lost 1, with 11 bases in between.